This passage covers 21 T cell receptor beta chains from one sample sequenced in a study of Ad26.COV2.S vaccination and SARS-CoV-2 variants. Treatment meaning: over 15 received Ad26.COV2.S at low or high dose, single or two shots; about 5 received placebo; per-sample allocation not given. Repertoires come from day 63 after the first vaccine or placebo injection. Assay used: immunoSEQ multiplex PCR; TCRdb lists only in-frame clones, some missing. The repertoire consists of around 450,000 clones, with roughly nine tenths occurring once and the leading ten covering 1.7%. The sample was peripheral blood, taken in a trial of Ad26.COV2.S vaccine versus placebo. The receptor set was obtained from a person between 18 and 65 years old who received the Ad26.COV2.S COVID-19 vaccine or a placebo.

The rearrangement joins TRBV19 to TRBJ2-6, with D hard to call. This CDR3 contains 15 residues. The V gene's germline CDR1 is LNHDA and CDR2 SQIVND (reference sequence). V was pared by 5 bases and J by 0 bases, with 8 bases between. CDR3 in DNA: TGTGCCAGTAGTTCCGGACGCTCTGGGGCCAACGTCCTGACTTTC. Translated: CASSSGRSGANVLTF.

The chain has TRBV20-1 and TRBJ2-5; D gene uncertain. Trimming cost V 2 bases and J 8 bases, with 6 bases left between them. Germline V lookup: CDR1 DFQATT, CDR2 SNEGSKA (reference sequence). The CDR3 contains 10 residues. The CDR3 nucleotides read TGCAGTGCTAGACTTCGAACCCAGTACTTC. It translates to CSARLRTQYF.

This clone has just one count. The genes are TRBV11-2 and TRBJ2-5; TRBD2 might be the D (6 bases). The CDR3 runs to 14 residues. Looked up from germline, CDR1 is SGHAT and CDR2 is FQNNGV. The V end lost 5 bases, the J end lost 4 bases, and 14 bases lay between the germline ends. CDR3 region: CASSPSTRGETQYF. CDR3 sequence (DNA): TGTGCCAGCAGCCCATCGACTAGGGGAGAGACCCAGTACTTC. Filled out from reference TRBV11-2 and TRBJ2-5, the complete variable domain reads EAGVAQSPRYKIIEKRQSVAFWCNPISGHATLYWYQQILGQGPKLLIQFQNNGVVDDSQLPKDRFSAERLKGVDSTLKIQPAKLEDSAVYLCASSPSTRGETQYFGPGTRLLVL.

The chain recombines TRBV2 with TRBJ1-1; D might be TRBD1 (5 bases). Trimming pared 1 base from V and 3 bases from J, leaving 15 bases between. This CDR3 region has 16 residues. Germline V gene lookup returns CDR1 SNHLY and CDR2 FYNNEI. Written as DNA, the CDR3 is TGTGCCAGCAGTGAAGAAGCGCGGGGCTTGCACACTGAAGCTTTCTTT. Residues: CASSEEARGLHTEAFF. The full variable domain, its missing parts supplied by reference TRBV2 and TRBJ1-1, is EPEVTQTPSHQVTQMGQEVILRCVPISNHLYFYWYRQILGQKVEFLVSFYNNEISEKSEIFDDQFSVERPDGSNFTLKIRSTKLEDSAMYFCASSEEARGLHTEAFFGQGTRLTVV.

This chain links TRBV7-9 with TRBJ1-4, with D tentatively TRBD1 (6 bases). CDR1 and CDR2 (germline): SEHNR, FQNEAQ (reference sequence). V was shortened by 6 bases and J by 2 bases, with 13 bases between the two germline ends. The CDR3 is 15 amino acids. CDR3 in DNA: TGTGCCAGCAGAAGGGGGGGAAGTACTAATGAAAAACTGTTTTTT. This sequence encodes CASRRGGSTNEKLFF. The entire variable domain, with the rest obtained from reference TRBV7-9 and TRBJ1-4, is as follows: DTGVSQNPRHKITKRGQNVTFRCDPISEHNRLYWYRQTLGQGPEFLTYFQNEAQLEKSRLLSDRFSAERPKGSFSTLEIQRTEQGDSAMYLCASRRGGSTNEKLFFGSGTQLSVL.

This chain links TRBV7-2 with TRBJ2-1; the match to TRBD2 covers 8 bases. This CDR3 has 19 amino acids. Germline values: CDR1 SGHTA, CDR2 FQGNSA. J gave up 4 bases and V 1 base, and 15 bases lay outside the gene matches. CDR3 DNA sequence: TGTGCCAGCAGCTTAGAATTTCTTTCGGGAGGGCCTTTGTACAATGAGCAGTTCTTC. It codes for CASSLEFLSGGPLYNEQFF.

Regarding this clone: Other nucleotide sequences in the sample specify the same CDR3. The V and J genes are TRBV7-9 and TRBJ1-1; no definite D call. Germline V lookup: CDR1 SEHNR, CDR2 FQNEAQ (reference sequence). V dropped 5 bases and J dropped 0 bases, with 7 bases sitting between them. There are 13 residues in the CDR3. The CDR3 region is CASSTAMNTEAFF. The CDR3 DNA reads TGTGCCAGCAGCACCGCAATGAACACTGAAGCTTTCTTT.

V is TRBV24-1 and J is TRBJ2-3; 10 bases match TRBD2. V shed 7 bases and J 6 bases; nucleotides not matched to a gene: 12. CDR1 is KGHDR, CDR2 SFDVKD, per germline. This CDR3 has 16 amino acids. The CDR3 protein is CATSGASGSVYDTQYF. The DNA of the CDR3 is TGTGCCACCAGCGGAGCTAGCGGGAGTGTTTACGATACGCAGTATTTT.

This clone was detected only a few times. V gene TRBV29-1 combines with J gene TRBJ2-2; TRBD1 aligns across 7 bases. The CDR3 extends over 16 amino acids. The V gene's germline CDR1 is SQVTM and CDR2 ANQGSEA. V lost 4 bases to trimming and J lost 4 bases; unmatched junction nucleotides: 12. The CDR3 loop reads CSVVGPGQTLTGELFF. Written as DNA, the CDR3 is TGCAGCGTTGTCGGGCCGGGACAGACGCTCACCGGGGAGCTGTTTTTT.

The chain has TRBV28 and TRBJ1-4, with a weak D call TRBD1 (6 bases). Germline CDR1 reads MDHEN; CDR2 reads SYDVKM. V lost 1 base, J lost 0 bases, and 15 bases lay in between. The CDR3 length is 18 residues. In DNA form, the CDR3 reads TGTGCCAGCAGTTTATTTAAGCGGGGGCGCACAACTAATGAAAAACTGTTTTTT. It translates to CASSLFKRGRTTNEKLFF.

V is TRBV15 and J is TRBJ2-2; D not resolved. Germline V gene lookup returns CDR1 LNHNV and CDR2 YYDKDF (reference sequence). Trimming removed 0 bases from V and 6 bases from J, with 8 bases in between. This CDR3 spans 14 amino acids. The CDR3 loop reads CATSRDTVAGELFF. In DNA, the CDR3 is TGTGCCACCAGCAGAGATACGGTGGCCGGGGAGCTGTTTTTT.

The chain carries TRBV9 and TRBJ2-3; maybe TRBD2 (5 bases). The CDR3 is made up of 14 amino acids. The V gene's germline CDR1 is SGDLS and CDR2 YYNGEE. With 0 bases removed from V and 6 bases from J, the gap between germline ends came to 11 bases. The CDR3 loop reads CASSVARAADTQYF. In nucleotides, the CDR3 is TGTGCCAGCAGCGTAGCGAGGGCAGCGGATACGCAGTATTTT. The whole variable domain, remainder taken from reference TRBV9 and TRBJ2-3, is DSGVTQTPKHLITATGQRVTLRCSPRSGDLSVYWYQQSLDQGLQFLIQYYNGEERAKGNILERFSAQQFPDLHSELNLSSLELGDSALYFCASSVARAADTQYFGPGTRLTVL.

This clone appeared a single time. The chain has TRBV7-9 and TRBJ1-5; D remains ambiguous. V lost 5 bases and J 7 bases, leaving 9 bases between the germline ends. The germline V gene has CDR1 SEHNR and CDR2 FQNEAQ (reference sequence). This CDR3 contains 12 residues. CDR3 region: CASSHSNQPQHF. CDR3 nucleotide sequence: TGTGCCAGCAGCCATTCTAACCAGCCCCAGCATTTT.

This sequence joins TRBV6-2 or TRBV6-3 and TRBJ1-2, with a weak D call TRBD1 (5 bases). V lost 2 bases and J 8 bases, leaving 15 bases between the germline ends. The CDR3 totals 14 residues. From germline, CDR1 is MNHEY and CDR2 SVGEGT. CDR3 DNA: TGTGCCAGCAGTTACCTCGACAGACCTAAGGGCTACACCTTC. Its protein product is CASSYLDRPKGYTF.

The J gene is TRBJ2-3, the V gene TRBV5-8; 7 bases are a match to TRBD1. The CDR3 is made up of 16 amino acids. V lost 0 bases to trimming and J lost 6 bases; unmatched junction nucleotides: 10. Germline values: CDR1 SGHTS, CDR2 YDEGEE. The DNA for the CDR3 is TGTGCCAGCAGCTTGGCCCTACAGGGGTCAGTCGATACGCAGTATTTT. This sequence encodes CASSLALQGSVDTQYF.

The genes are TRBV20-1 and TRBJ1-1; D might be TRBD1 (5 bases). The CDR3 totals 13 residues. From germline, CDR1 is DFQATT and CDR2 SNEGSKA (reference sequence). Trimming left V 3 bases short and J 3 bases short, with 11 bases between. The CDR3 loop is CSASGGGDTEAFF. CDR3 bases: TGCAGTGCTAGTGGGGGAGGAGACACTGAAGCTTTCTTT.

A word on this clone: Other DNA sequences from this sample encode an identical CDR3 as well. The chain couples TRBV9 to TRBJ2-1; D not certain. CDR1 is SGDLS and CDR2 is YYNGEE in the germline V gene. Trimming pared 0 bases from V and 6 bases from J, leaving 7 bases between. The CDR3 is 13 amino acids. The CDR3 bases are TGTGCCAGCAGCGTAGGTCGTTTCAATGAGCAGTTCTTC. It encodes CASSVGRFNEQFF.

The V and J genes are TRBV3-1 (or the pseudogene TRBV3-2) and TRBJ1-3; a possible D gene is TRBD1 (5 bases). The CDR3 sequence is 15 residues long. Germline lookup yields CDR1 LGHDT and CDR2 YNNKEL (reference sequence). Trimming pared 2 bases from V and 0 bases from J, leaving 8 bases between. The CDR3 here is CASSQQGSSGNTIYF. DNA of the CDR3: TGTGCCAGCAGCCAACAGGGAAGCTCTGGAAACACCATATATTTT.

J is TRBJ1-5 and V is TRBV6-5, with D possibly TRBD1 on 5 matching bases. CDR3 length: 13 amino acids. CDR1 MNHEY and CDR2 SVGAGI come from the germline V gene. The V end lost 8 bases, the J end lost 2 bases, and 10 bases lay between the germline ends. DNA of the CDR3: TGTGCCAGCGGGGTGGGGGGCAATCAGCCCCAGCATTTT. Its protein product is CASGVGGNQPQHF.

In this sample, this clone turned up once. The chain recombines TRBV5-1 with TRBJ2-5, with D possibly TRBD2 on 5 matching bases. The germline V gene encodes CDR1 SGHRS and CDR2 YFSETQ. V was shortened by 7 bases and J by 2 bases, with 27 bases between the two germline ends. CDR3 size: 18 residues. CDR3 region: CASGLFPSLTGNQETQYF. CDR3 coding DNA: TGCGCCAGCGGCCTCTTTCCATCTCTCACCGGGAATCAAGAGACCCAGTACTTC.

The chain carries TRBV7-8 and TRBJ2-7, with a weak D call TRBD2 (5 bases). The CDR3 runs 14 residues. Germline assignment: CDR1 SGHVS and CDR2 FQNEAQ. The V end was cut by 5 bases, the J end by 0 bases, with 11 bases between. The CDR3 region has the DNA TGTGCCAGCAGCCCCGACTACGCCTCCTACGAGCAGTACTTC. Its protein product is CASSPDYASYEQYF.